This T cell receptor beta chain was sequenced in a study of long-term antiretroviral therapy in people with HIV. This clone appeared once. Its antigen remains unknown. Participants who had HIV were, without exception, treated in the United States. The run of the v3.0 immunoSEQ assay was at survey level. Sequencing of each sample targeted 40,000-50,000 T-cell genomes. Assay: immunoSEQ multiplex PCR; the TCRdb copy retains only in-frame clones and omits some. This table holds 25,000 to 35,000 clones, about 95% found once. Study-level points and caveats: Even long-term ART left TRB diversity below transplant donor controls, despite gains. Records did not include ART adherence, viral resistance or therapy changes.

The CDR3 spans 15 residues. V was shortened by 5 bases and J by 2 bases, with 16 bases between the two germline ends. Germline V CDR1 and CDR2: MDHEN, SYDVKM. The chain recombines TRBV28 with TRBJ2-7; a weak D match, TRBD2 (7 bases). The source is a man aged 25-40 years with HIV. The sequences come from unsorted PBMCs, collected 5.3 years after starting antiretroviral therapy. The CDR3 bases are TGTGCCAGCAGTAGGGGGGGGCTAGGTCCCTACGAGCAGTACTTC. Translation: CASSRGGLGPYEQYF.